This TCR beta chain was retrieved from a study of T cell responses to AZD1222 COVID-19 vaccine. CDR1 is SGDLS and CDR2 is YYNGEE in the germline V gene. The CDR3 consists of 13 residues. The V gene lost 0 bases and the J gene lost 8 bases, with 11 bases spanning the gap. This table comes from immunoSEQ multiplex PCR, and its TCRdb copy is limited to in-frame clones, with some not included. The sample lists about 100,000 clones, nearly 90% occurring once. The study pooled second doses at about 4 or about 12 weeks. Study conclusions and caveats: Regions 160-218 and 743-854 dominated among vaccine-associated CD4 TCRs spanning spike. Donors were chiefly white British, with a greater number of females, and clonal diversity was perhaps underestimated. Only a handful of AZD1222 recipients, several in all, had baseline seropositivity.

Details on this clone: The antigen is undetermined.

The origin of this receptor is an adult who received the AZD1222 COVID-19 vaccine. The J gene is TRBJ1-2, the V gene TRBV9; D might be TRBD1 (5 bases). The input for sequencing was peripheral blood, taken 28 days after the second AZD1222 dose. As DNA, the CDR3 is TGTGCCAGCAGCGTAGATCCAGGGAGAGGCTACACCTTC. Encoded protein: CASSVDPGRGYTF.